The 2 T cell receptor beta chains below come from one sample, sequenced in a study of T-cell memory formation after mild COVID-19. MiXCR was run by TCRdb on the 5' RACE reads, yielding one entry per CDR3 protein. The repertoire holds about 81,000 distinct CDR3 sequences, with 25% as singletons. Sequencing was done on a sample of PBMCs or a T cell subset sorted from them (not recorded which). These receptors all stem from a man between 18 and 35 years old who had mild COVID-19 (a few samples of this study predate the infection). Cell type and time point are not known.

The chain joins TRBV10-2 to TRBJ2-7, with D perhaps matching TRBD1 (5 bases). V lost 3 bases and J lost 3, with 6 bases in between. The CDR3 is 12 residues long. CDR1 WSHSY and CDR2 SAAADI come from the germline V gene. The CDR3 sequence: CASSETGYEQYF. The CDR3, as DNA: TGCGCCAGCAGTGAAACAGGCTACGAGCAGTACTTC.

The chain's CDR3 is CASSFGLAAGEDTQYF. Written as DNA, the CDR3 is TGTGCCAGCAGTTTCGGACTAGCGGCCGGTGAAGATACGCAGTATTTT. The genes are TRBV6-2 or TRBV6-3 and TRBJ2-3, with 10 bases that match TRBD2. The germline V gene has CDR1 MNHEY and CDR2 SVGEGT. V shed 4 bases and J 5 bases; nucleotides not matched to a gene: 9. There are 16 residues in the CDR3.